This T cell receptor beta chain was recorded in a study of T cell responses to AZD1222 COVID-19 vaccine. Study results and caveats: Reports say nearly half of spike-specific TCRs go after unmutated variant regions. Spike-specific TCR depth and breadth grew after two AZD1222 doses. Clonal diversity was possibly underestimated, and white British individuals and females predominated among donors.

Only in-frame clones appear in the TCRdb table, and some are missing; sequencing was by immunoSEQ multiplex PCR. The sample lists about 110,000 clones, approximately 90% seen once, with about 15% in the top ten. As concerns this clone: Antigen: not known.

The CDR3 sequence is 16 residues long. After removal of 7 bases from V and 4 bases from J, the junction contained 12 bases not matched to a gene. Germline CDR1 is MNHNY and CDR2 is SVGAGI (reference sequence). The specimen was peripheral blood, collected 28 days after the second AZD1222 dose. V usage is TRBV6-6 and J usage is TRBJ2-1; TRBD2 aligns across 8 bases. The sequence derives from an adult who received the AZD1222 COVID-19 vaccine. The CDR3 nucleotides read TGTGCCAGCATACTAAACCCCGCGGGGGGTTACAATGAGCAGTTCTTC. It yields the protein CASILNPAGGYNEQFF.